A single sample is the source of the 18 T cell receptor beta chains below, sequenced in a study of control samples from healthy donors and cancer patients. Method: immunoSEQ multiplex PCR; TCRdb's copy keeps in-frame clones and lacks some. The sample consists of some 170,000 clones, 94% of them appearing once. The specimen sequenced was PBMCs. These receptors all come from a man aged 55 to 70 with colorectal cancer.

This chain joins TRBV27 and TRBJ2-3; TRBD2 matches 7 bases. CDR1 is MNHEY, CDR2 SMNVEV, per germline (reference sequence). CDR3 length equals 14 residues. V gave up 5 bases and J gave up 1 base; unmatched junction bases: 3. The CDR3 region is CASSMLAGTDTQYF. CDR3 in DNA: TGTGCCAGCAGTATGCTAGCGGGCACAGATACGCAGTATTTT.

As concerns this clone: Other DNA sequences from this sample encode an identical CDR3 as well. The chain has TRBV28 and TRBJ1-2, with 11 bases lining up with TRBD1. With V trimmed by 3 bases and J by 4 bases, 1 base remained unmatched. The V gene's germline CDR1 is MDHEN and CDR2 SYDVKM. CDR3 length: 14 residues. CDR3 coding DNA: TGTGCCAGCAGTTTGGGACAGGGGGGCTATGGCTACACCTTC. Its translation is CASSLGQGGYGYTF.

The rearrangement joins TRBV5-1 to TRBJ2-3; 8 nucleotides align to TRBD2. The ends lost 0 bases at V and 5 bases at J; junction bases unmatched: 5. The CDR3 has 15 residues. The germline CDR1 and CDR2 sequences are SGHRS and YFSETQ. CDR3 DNA sequence: TGCGCCAGCAGCTTGGGGCGGGGGGTAGGAGATACGCAGTATTTT. The encoded protein is CASSLGRGVGDTQYF.

This chain's CDR3 is CASSVGAGNQPQHF. As DNA, the CDR3 is TGTGCCAGCAGCGTGGGGGCCGGCAATCAGCCCCAGCATTTT. The J gene is TRBJ1-5, the V gene TRBV7-9; D possibly corresponds to TRBD1 (6 bases). Germline values: CDR1 SEHNR, CDR2 FQNEAQ (reference sequence). V shed 5 bases and J shed 2 bases, with 10 bases lying between them. This CDR3 spans 14 amino acids.

V is TRBV6-6 and J is TRBJ2-1; 7 positions agree with TRBD2. V was clipped by 5 bases and J by 0 bases; unmatched bases: 7. Germline values: CDR1 MNHNY, CDR2 SVGAGI (reference sequence). The CDR3 sequence is 16 residues long. The CDR3 sequence is CASSLRLASSYNEQFF. The CDR3 nucleotides are TGTGCCAGCAGTCTTAGACTAGCCAGCTCCTACAATGAGCAGTTCTTC.

The chain uses TRBV6-2 or TRBV6-3 and TRBJ1-2, with a weak D call TRBD1 (6 bases). V lost 6 bases to trimming and J lost 4 bases, with 18 bases between them. The length of the CDR3 is 15 residues. Germline V lookup: CDR1 MNHEY, CDR2 SVGEGT. CDR3 sequence reads: CASSRLQGNTYGYTF. CDR3 DNA: TGTGCCAGCAGCCGGCTACAGGGAAATACCTATGGCTACACCTTC.

This chain joins TRBV5-4 and TRBJ2-2, with 12 bases identical to TRBD2. This CDR3 is 16 amino acids long. V shed 2 bases, J shed 6 bases, and the junction held 5 bases outside the gene matches. The germline CDR1 and CDR2 sequences are SGHNT and YYREEE (reference sequence). The CDR3, as DNA: TGTGCCAGCAGCTTACCTAGCGGGGGGGCCTCCGGGGAGCTGTTTTTT. Amino acids: CASSLPSGGASGELFF.

V usage is TRBV7-2 and J usage is TRBJ2-7, with a tentative D call TRBD2 (5 bases). The V gene lost 4 bases and the J gene lost 4 bases, with 11 bases spanning the gap. Germline CDR1 is SGHTA and CDR2 is FQGNSA. The CDR3 covers 13 residues. The CDR3 spells CASSSQTKYEQYF. CDR3 sequence (DNA): TGTGCCAGCAGCTCTCAGACTAAATACGAGCAGTACTTC.

The rearrangement links TRBV2 to TRBJ2-3; weak D call: TRBD2 (5 bases). CDR3 size: 15 residues. The V gene's germline CDR1 is SNHLY and CDR2 FYNNEI. Trimming cost V 1 base and J 3 bases, with 11 bases left between them. The CDR3 is CASSEGGLSTDTQYF. The DNA of the CDR3 is TGTGCCAGCAGTGAAGGAGGGCTCAGTACAGATACGCAGTATTTT.

As DNA, the CDR3 is TGTGCCAGCAGAGAATCGGCCTCTGGAAACACCATATATTTT. Protein: CASRESASGNTIYF. The chain combines TRBV27 with TRBJ1-3; the D is unclear. CDR3 length equals 14 residues. V lost 6 bases, J lost 0 bases, and 9 bases lay in between. Germline V CDR1 and CDR2: MNHEY, SMNVEV (reference sequence).

This chain uses TRBV11-2 with TRBJ2-1; 16 bases match TRBD2. The trim removed 5 bases at V and 9 bases at J, leaving 13 bases unmatched. CDR1 and CDR2 (germline): SGHAT, FQNNGV. The CDR3 totals 18 residues. CDR3 residues: CASSTPGTSGGARAEQFF. CDR3 coding DNA: TGTGCCAGCAGCACTCCCGGGACTAGCGGGGGGGCTAGGGCTGAGCAGTTCTTC.

This sequence joins TRBV5-4 and TRBJ2-3; 7 positions match TRBD2. The CDR3 runs to 15 residues. From germline, CDR1 is SGHNT and CDR2 YYREEE (reference sequence). V shed 0 bases, J shed 4 bases, and the junction held 5 bases outside the gene matches. CDR3 sequence (DNA): TGTGCCAGCAGCTTGGTGGGGGGAGGGGCAGATACGCAGTATTTT. It codes for CASSLVGGGADTQYF.

With respect to this clone: The sample carries other DNA sequences with the same CDR3. This chain connects TRBV12-3 or TRBV12-4 to TRBJ1-2; D gene uncertain. CDR3 size: 13 residues. V lost 2 bases, J lost 0 bases, and 4 bases lay in between. The CDR3 is CASSLPANYGYTF. The CDR3 DNA sequence: TGTGCCAGCAGTTTACCAGCTAACTATGGCTACACCTTC.

CDR3 sequence (DNA): TGCAGCGTTGAAGGGCTGGAGCAGGGTCGGGGCTACACCTTC. It yields the protein CSVEGLEQGRGYTF. The V gene is TRBV29-1, the J gene TRBJ1-2; possible D gene TRBD1, 5 bases. Germline V lookup: CDR1 SQVTM, CDR2 ANQGSEA. CDR3 length: 14 residues. Trimming left V 1 base short and J 8 bases short, with 17 bases between.

The V gene is TRBV2, the J gene TRBJ1-1; D remains ambiguous. In germline, CDR1 is SNHLY, CDR2 FYNNEI. The ends were cut back, 5 bases at V and 5 bases at J, with 9 bases in the middle. This CDR3 spans 12 amino acids. The CDR3 sequence is CASSLIPTEAFF. CDR3 nucleotide sequence: TGTGCCAGCAGTCTTATACCGACTGAAGCTTTCTTT.

The V gene is TRBV5-1, the J gene TRBJ2-2; D uncertain. The CDR3 runs to 13 residues. CDR1 SGHRS and CDR2 YFSETQ come from the germline V gene. V was cut by 2 bases and J by 5 bases, with 7 bases left in between. CDR3: CASSFLRTGELFF. As DNA, the CDR3 is TGCGCCAGCAGCTTTTTAAGGACCGGGGAGCTGTTTTTT.

This sequence joins TRBV3-1 (or the pseudogene TRBV3-2) and TRBJ1-5; D gene uncertain. The CDR3 sequence is 13 residues long. Germline V gene sequence: CDR1 LGHDT, CDR2 YNNKEL (reference sequence). Trimming shortened V by 4 bases and J by 4 bases, and 8 bases separated the two germline ends. CDR3 sequence: CASSLKENQPQHF. The CDR3 coding sequence is TGTGCCAGCAGCCTTAAGGAAAATCAGCCCCAGCATTTT.

This chain uses TRBV12-5 with TRBJ1-1; D might be TRBD1 (5 bases). Germline assignment: CDR1 LGHNT and CDR2 FRNRAP. The CDR3 length is 13 residues. V was pared by 3 bases and J by 4 bases, with 9 bases between. The CDR3 is CASGFRGTTEAFF. CDR3 in DNA: TGTGCTAGTGGTTTTCGAGGGACCACTGAAGCTTTCTTT.